This is a list of T cell receptor beta chains from one sample in a study of blood T cell repertoires in COVID-19. Assay: immunoSEQ multiplex PCR; the TCRdb copy retains only in-frame clones and omits some. The sample includes more than 50,000 clones, 80% to 95% of them seen just once. Sequencing input: peripheral blood. The origin of the receptors is a man aged 80 or over with acute or convalescent COVID-19. Both conserved end residues are part of each CDR3. D genes are given only for firm matches. Some rows mark clone size as missing; the rest say once, few, many or name a class of expanded clone.

v_call	clone_size	j_call	d_call	cdr3_nt	cdr3_aa
TRBV2	-	TRBJ2-1	TRBD2	TGTGCCAGCAGCCGATGGCTAGCGGCTGACAATGAGCAGTTCTTC	CASSRWLAADNEQFF
TRBV5-4	once	TRBJ2-5	TRBD2	TGTGCCAGCAGCTTGAAAGCGGGGGTCCAAGAGACCCAGTACTTC	CASSLKAGVQETQYF
TRBV7-8	few	TRBJ2-7	TRBD1	TGTGCCAGCAGCTACGGGACAGGCAGGGACGAGCAGTACTTC	CASSYGTGRDEQYF
TRBV5-1	-	TRBJ2-6	TRBD1	TGCGCCAGCAGCTCCCGGACAGGGAGCTCTGGGGCCAACGTCCTGACTTTC	CASSSRTGSSGANVLTF
TRBV6-5	-	TRBJ1-6	-	TGTGCCAGCTCGGGGGGTCAAAGGGGTTTATCACCCCTCCACTTT	CASSGGQRGLSPLHF
TRBV6-2/TRBV6-3	-	TRBJ2-7	-	TGTGCCAGCAGTTACGAGGGGGTTAGCTACGAGCAGTACTTC	CASSYEGVSYEQYF
TRBV11-2	-	TRBJ2-7	-	TGTGCCAGCAGCTTACAGCTTCGGAGCTCCTACGAGCAGTACTTC	CASSLQLRSSYEQYF
TRBV11-2	-	TRBJ1-6	-	TGTGCCAGCAGCCAGGGGTTGGGACACAGAAATTCACCCCTCCACTTT	CASSQGLGHRNSPLHF
TRBV11-2	-	TRBJ2-7	TRBD1	TGTGCCAGCAGCGGCGGGACAGGGGGCTCCTACGAGCAGTACTTC	CASSGGTGGSYEQYF
TRBV2	-	TRBJ2-3	TRBD2	TGTGCCAGCAGTGAAGCGCTTCGACTAGCGGGGGGGTCATACACAGATACGCAGTATTTT	CASSEALRLAGGSYTDTQYF
TRBV3-1/TRBV3-2	-	TRBJ1-2	TRBD1	TGTGCCAGCAGCCAAGCCAACCAGGGGGCGTATGGCTACACCTTC	CASSQANQGAYGYTF
TRBV5-5	once	TRBJ2-7	TRBD1	TGTGCCAGCAGCTTGGCCGCGGCAGGGGGTGGGGTCTACGAGCAGTACTTC	CASSLAAAGGGVYEQYF
TRBV10-3	-	TRBJ2-5	TRBD2	TGTGCCATCAGTGCGCTAGCGGAGCAAGAGACCCAGTACTTC	CAISALAEQETQYF
TRBV19	-	TRBJ2-7	-	TGTGCCAGTAAACCGGCAGGATTAGACGAGCAGTACTTC	CASKPAGLDEQYF
TRBV19	-	TRBJ1-4	-	TGTGCCAGTAACGAGGGAACTAATGAAAAACTGTTTTTT	CASNEGTNEKLFF
TRBV5-1	-	TRBJ1-4	TRBD1	TGCGCCAGCAGCGGGGGACAGGGAAGTGTCGAAAAACTGTTTTTT	CASSGGQGSVEKLFF
TRBV18	-	TRBJ1-2	TRBD1	TGTGCCAGCTCAACCGGGACAGGGGGCGATGGCTACACCTTC	CASSTGTGGDGYTF
TRBV12-2	-	TRBJ2-2	-	TGTGCAAGTCGCCCACTTAGTTTATCGGCCAGGGGGGACACCGGGGAGCTGTTTTTT	CASRPLSLSARGDTGELFF
TRBV30	-	TRBJ1-6	-	TGTGCCTGGGGACAATATAATTCACCCCTCCACTTT	CAWGQYNSPLHF
TRBV5-4	-	TRBJ2-2	-	TGTGCCAGCAGCTTTCTTGGGGGCGGCACCGGGGAGCTGTTTTTT	CASSFLGGGTGELFF
TRBV4-2	-	TRBJ2-1	TRBD2	TGTGCCAGCAGCGCAGCGGGGGGGCCGGAGCACAATGAGCAGTTCTTC	CASSAAGGPEHNEQFF
TRBV5-1	-	TRBJ2-3	TRBD2	TGCGCCAGCAGCTCTAGCGGGGGGGCCCCAGATACGCAGTATTTT	CASSSSGGAPDTQYF
TRBV18	-	TRBJ1-1	-	TGTGCCAGCTCACCTGCGGGGGTTCCGAACACTGAAGCTTTCTTT	CASSPAGVPNTEAFF
TRBV5-5	-	TRBJ2-3	-	TGTGCCAGCAGCTTGGGGGCTGGCCCTGGGACAGATACGCAGTATTTT	CASSLGAGPGTDTQYF
TRBV12-3/TRBV12-4	-	TRBJ2-5	-	TGTGCCAGCAGTTTAAGCAGGGGAGAGACCCAGTACTTC	CASSLSRGETQYF
TRBV7-9	-	TRBJ1-5	TRBD1	TGTGCCAGCAGCCGGGACAGCCACAATCAGCCCCAGCATTTT	CASSRDSHNQPQHF
TRBV4-1	-	TRBJ2-6	-	TGCGCCAGCAGCCAAGGGACAGCCTCTGGGGCCAACGTCCTGACTTTC	CASSQGTASGANVLTF
TRBV29-1	once	TRBJ2-3	TRBD2	TGCAGCGTTGAAAGGGTAGCGGGGGGCCAAAGCACAGATACGCAGTATTTT	CSVERVAGGQSTDTQYF
TRBV12-3/TRBV12-4	-	TRBJ1-4	-	TGTGCCAGCAGTTTAGTTCGGGAAAAACTGTTTTTT	CASSLVREKLFF
TRBV2	-	TRBJ2-7	-	TGTGCCAGCACCCCAATTCGGGAAACCTACGAGCAGTACTTC	CASTPIRETYEQYF
TRBV29-1	-	TRBJ1-1	-	TGCAGCGTTGAACGGAACACTGAAGCTTTCTTT	CSVERNTEAFF
TRBV7-9	-	TRBJ2-7	TRBD2	TGTGCCAGCAGCTCGCCGGGACTAGCGGGGGCTGGGGAGCAGTACTTC	CASSSPGLAGAGEQYF
TRBV18	-	TRBJ1-2	TRBD1	TGTGCCAGCTCACCACAAAGTGAACAGGGGGCTAACTATGGCTACACCTTC	CASSPQSEQGANYGYTF
TRBV5-1	-	TRBJ2-3	-	TGCGCCAGCAGCTTGGCCGGGGGTGGGGCAGCAGATACGCAGTATTTT	CASSLAGGGAADTQYF
TRBV5-1	-	TRBJ1-2	TRBD1	TGCGCCAGCAGCCTCGGGGACAGGTCTGATGGCTACACCTTC	CASSLGDRSDGYTF